Each of the 9 T cell receptor beta chains below was sequenced from the same sample in a study of human T cells and chemical hapten exposure (TCRdb year 2021). The time point tag for this specimen amounts to: patch test 1, 2 weeks after DPC sensitization. Interpreted using the paper, the treatment or condition label stands for: therapeutic diphenylcyclopropenone sensitization with weekly scalp DPC. Receptors were amplified or captured by RACE. Sequencing was performed on a NextSeq 500. TCRdb itself trimmed the public reads at Q25 with fastp, ran MiXCR and retained productive beta chains. Each CDR3 protein appears once, grouped with its most common genes and DNA. The sample table shows 120,000 or so distinct CDR3 sequences, and 12% to 15% are seen once. The biggest ten clones account for over 0.85% of the sample. Sequencing used whole blood, obtained in connection with sensitization to the hapten diphenylcyclopropenone (DPC). Source of these receptors: a young man with alopecia areata. Some clones in this sample may be carry-over from other donors' samples.

In its sample, this clonotype was seen a few times. The chain recombines TRBV2 with TRBJ2-7; D is uncertain. V was cut by 4 bases and J by 5 bases, with 15 bases left in between. The CDR3 length is 14 residues. Germline V gene data show CDR1 as SNHLY and CDR2 as FYNNEI. CDR3 in amino acids: CASSARRLNHEQYF. CDR3 nucleotides: TGTGCCAGCAGTGCGAGGCGACTTAACCACGAGCAGTACTTC.

The rearrangement links TRBV28 to TRBJ2-3; D gene uncertain. V lost 4 bases, J lost 1 base, and 15 bases lay in between. Germline assignment: CDR1 MDHEN and CDR2 SYDVKM. The CDR3 has 16 residues. The DNA of the CDR3 is TGTGCCAGCAGTTCCCGCCGCTGGGGTGGCACAGATACGCAGTATTTT. Protein sequence: CASSSRRWGGTDTQYF. The full variable domain, with the rest looked up from reference TRBV28 and TRBJ2-3, is DVKVTQSSRYLVKRTGEKVFLECVQDMDHENMFWYRQDPGLGLRLIYFSYDVKMKEKGDIPEGYSVSREKKERFSLILESASTNQTSMYLCASSSRRWGGTDTQYFGPGTRLTVL.

This clonotype turned up a few times. V is TRBV6-6 and J is TRBJ1-5; no reliable D call. This CDR3 has 12 residues. Trimming shortened V by 8 bases and J by 3 bases, and 8 bases separated the two germline ends. From germline, CDR1 is MNHNY and CDR2 SVGAGI (reference sequence). The CDR3 region has the DNA TGTGCCAGCGGCCAGGTCAATCAGCCCCAGCATTTT. It is translated as CASGQVNQPQHF.

There are a few counts of this clonotype. The V call is TRBV19, the J call TRBJ1-2; the match to TRBD1 covers 10 bases. The CDR3 contains 15 residues. Germline lookup yields CDR1 LNHDA and CDR2 SQIVND (reference sequence). With 7 bases clipped from V and 2 bases from J, the junction kept 7 bases outside the gene matches. The CDR3 reads CASTRTGGSNYGYTF. DNA of the CDR3: TGTGCCAGTACCCGGACAGGGGGATCCAACTATGGCTACACCTTC.

This clonotype was observed a few times. The chain combines TRBV20-1 with TRBJ2-7, with a weak D call TRBD2 (5 bases). Germline V gene data show CDR1 as DFQATT and CDR2 as SNEGSKA (reference sequence). Trimming cost V 3 bases and J 3 bases, with 9 bases left between them. This CDR3 comprises 12 residues. The CDR3 DNA sequence: TGCAGTGCTAGCGGGGTAGACTACGAGCAGTACGTC. Translation: CSASGVDYEQYV.

This clonotype was observed a few times. The chain recombines TRBV4-1 with TRBJ2-2; 8 bases fit TRBD1. The CDR3 consists of 15 residues. Germline V gene lookup returns CDR1 MGHRA and CDR2 YSYEKL. V lost 4 bases and J lost 9; bases outside the gene matches: 10. CDR3 protein: CASSPPDRATWELFF. The CDR3 bases are TGCGCCAGCAGCCCTCCGGACAGGGCGACCTGGGAGCTGTTTTTT.

The V and J genes are TRBV7-9 and TRBJ1-6; D is perhaps TRBD1 (6 bases). The V gene's germline CDR1 is SEHNR and CDR2 FQNEAQ (reference sequence). V was cut by 4 bases and J by 8 bases, with 6 bases left in between. The CDR3 length is 12 residues. In DNA form, the CDR3 reads TGTGCCAGCAGCTCAGGGGATTCACCCCTCCACTTT. Translation gives CASSSGDSPLHF.

This chain joins TRBV6-5 and TRBJ1-1; possibly TRBD1 for D (5 bases). Per germline, CDR1 MNHEY and CDR2 SVGAGI. V lost 5 bases, J lost 0 bases, and 13 bases lay in between. This CDR3 contains 15 residues. CDR3 in DNA: TGTGCCAGCAGTCCCCGGGGGGTATTGAACACTGAAGCTTTCTTT. Translating it yields CASSPRGVLNTEAFF.

This chain connects TRBV7-9 to TRBJ2-3; D may be TRBD1 (6 bases). Germline V gives CDR1 SEHNR, CDR2 FQNEAQ (reference sequence). The CDR3 spans 15 residues. Trimming removed 5 bases at V and 5 bases at J, with 17 bases between. The CDR3 DNA sequence: TGTGCCAGCAGCGCCTTGTGGACAGCTGGAGATACGCAGTATTTT. Amino acid sequence: CASSALWTAGDTQYF.